This T cell receptor beta chain originates from a study of early T cells in non-severe SARS-CoV-2 infection. The CDR3 has 14 amino acids. J was trimmed by 6 bases and V by 6 bases; bases with no gene match: 12. Looked up from germline, CDR1 is DFQATT and CDR2 is SNEGSKA (reference sequence). This clonotype was picked up many times. Researchers tagged individual cDNA molecules with unique molecular identifiers. TCRdb processed the 5' RACE reads anew with MiXCR; each CDR3 protein has one entry. The data hold about 49,000 distinct CDR3 sequences, with around 4.6% observed a single time. The source material was whole blood. This TCR derives from an adult who was a healthcare worker with PCR-confirmed SARS-CoV-2 infection or an uninfected control (not recorded which). The chain joins TRBV20-1 to TRBJ1-1; 8 bases map to TRBD1. This CDR3 reads CSAPDRGPWAEAFF. CDR3 sequence (DNA): TGCAGTGCCCCAGACAGGGGACCGTGGGCTGAAGCTTTCTTT.